This TCR beta chain came from a study of response to subunit inactivated influenza vaccine. This clonotype has a handful of counts. This CDR3 contains 15 residues. Trimming cost V 5 bases and J 0 bases, with 11 bases left between them. CDR1 and CDR2 from the germline V gene are LNHDA and SQIVND (reference sequence). TCRdb itself ran the RT-PCR reads through MiXCR, one entry per CDR3 protein. The sample records just over 300,000 distinct CDR3 sequences, about 20% being singletons. This chain uses TRBV19 with TRBJ2-4, with TRBD1 as a possible D gene (6 bases). The sequence derives from a man between 45 and 75 years old who received an inactivated influenza vaccine. Material: PBMCs from blood, obtained about 20 months after vaccination. For the CDR3, the DNA is TGTGCCAGTAGTCCTCAGGGGCTAGCCAAAAACATTCAGTACTTC. Its translation is CASSPQGLAKNIQYF.